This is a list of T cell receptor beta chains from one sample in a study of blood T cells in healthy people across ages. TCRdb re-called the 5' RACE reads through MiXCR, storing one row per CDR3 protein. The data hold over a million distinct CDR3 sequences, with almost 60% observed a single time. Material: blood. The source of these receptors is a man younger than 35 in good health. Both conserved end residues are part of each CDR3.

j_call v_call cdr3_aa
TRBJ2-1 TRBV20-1 CSAKTVSSYNEQFF
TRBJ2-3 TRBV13 CASSSRGSAGRVTDTQYF
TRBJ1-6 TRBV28 CASSLGFKAYNSPLHF
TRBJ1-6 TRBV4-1 CASSPQGMVYNSPLHF
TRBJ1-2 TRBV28 CASSLTGVWDYGYTF
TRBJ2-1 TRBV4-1 CASSLVPGTRNEQFF
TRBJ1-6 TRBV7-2 CASSPGWGNSPLHF
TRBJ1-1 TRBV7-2 CASSLAWTGQNTEAFF
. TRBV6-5 CASSYSSSPGYGVEQYF
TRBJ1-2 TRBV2 CASSGSRTPIGGYTF
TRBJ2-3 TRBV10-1 CASSADPGDTQYF
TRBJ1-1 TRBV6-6 CASSYYGGTEAFF
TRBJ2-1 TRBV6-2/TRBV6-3 CASTLLRRSSYNEQFF
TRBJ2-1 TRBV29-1 CSAGTVSYNEQFF
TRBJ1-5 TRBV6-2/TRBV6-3 CASSTGASNQPQHF
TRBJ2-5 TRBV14 CASSQEAGKETQYF
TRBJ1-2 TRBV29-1 CSVGGVLGYGYTF
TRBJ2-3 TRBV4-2 CASRGLATDTQYF
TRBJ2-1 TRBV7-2 CASSSTGLAYNEQFF
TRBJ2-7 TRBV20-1 CSARQGSSYEQYF
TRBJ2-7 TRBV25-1 CASSGDRFRDSQYF
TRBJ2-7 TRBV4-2 CASSQNQAYEQYF
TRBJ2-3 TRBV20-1 CSAILAGGYRTDTQYF
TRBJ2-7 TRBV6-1 CASSAGLATTYEQYF
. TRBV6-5 CASSDSVVQVEQYF
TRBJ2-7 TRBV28 CASRGQGLALYEYF
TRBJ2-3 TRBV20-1 CSAPSAGPSTDTQYF
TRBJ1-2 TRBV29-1 CSVTAENLCGYTF
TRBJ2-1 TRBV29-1 CSVELTSDNEQFF
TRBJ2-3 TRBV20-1 CSASSLSAGVPHTQYF
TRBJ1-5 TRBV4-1 CASSHGQVGQPQHF
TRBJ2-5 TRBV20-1 CSARDILAGQETQYF
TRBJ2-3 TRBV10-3 CTISEGPETDTQYF
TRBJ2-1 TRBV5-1 CASSFGGGRVSYNEQFF
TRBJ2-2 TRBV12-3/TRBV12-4 CASSKQGTSNTGELFF
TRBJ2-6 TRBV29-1 CSVVTSGGSGGANVLTF
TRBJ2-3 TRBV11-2 CASSLDHPAGPFRDTQYF